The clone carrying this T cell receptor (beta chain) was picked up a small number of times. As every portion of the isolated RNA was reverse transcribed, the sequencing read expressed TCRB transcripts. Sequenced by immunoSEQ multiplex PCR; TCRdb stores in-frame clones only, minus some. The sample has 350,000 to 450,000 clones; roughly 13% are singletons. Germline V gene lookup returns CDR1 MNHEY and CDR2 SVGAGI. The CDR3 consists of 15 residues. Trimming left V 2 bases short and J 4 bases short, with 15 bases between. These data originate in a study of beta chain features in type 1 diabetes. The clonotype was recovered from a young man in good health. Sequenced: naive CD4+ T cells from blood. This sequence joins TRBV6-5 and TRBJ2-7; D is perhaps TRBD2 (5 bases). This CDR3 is CASSYGSDGGYEQYF. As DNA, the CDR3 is TGTGCCAGCAGTTACGGCTCGGACGGCGGGTACGAGCAGTACTTC.